The 5 T cell receptor beta chains presented below share a single source sample, sequenced in a study of cytotoxic CD8 clonotypes in ibrutinib-treated CLL. Sequencing used immunoSEQ multiplex PCR; TCRdb keeps in-frame clones, though not all of them. The sample holds approximately 200,000 clones, around 72% seen once. The sequenced sample was PBMCs, obtained after 24 months of ibrutinib treatment. The receptors were sampled from a human donor with chronic lymphocytic leukemia.

Here the CDR3 reads CASSQVTGNNEQFF. The CDR3 nucleotides are TGTGCCAGCAGCCAAGTAACGGGGAACAATGAGCAGTTCTTC. The genes are TRBV14 and TRBJ2-1; a weak D match, TRBD2 (5 bases). This CDR3 spans 14 amino acids. Per germline, CDR1 SGHDN and CDR2 FVKESK. V was cut by 1 base and J by 5 bases, with 9 bases left in between.

The chain couples TRBV18 to TRBJ1-2; D perhaps matches TRBD1 (5 bases). Germline CDR1 is KGHSH and CDR2 is LQKENI. The V end was cut by 5 bases, the J end by 4 bases, with 11 bases between. This CDR3 spans 13 amino acids. The CDR3, as DNA: TGTGCCAGCTCAACGACAGCCACCTATGGCTACACCTTC. Its protein is CASSTTATYGYTF.

This rearrangement joins TRBV5-4 to TRBJ2-3; possibly TRBD2 for D (5 bases). V lost 1 base to trimming and J lost 4 bases, with 7 bases between them. The CDR3 contains 13 residues. Germline loops: CDR1 SGHNT, CDR2 YYREEE (reference sequence). CDR3 amino acids: CASSLSGADTQYF. The CDR3 region has the DNA TGTGCCAGCAGCTTGTCCGGGGCAGATACGCAGTATTTT. The entire variable domain, with the rest obtained from reference TRBV5-4 and TRBJ2-3, is as follows: ETGVTQSPTHLIKTRGQQVTLRCSSQSGHNTVSWYQQALGQGPQFIFQYYREEENGRGNFPPRFSGLQFPNYSSELNVNALELDDSALYLCASSLSGADTQYFGPGTRLTVL.

This clone was found once. This chain joins TRBV27 and TRBJ2-1, with TRBD1 as a possible D gene (6 bases). The CDR3 extends over 14 amino acids. The germline V gene encodes CDR1 MNHEY and CDR2 SMNVEV (reference sequence). Trimming removed 6 bases at V and 1 base at J, with 10 bases between. This CDR3 reads CASRDRTSYNEQFF. CDR3 sequence (DNA): TGTGCCAGCAGGGACAGAACGTCCTACAATGAGCAGTTCTTC.

This chain uses TRBV15 with TRBJ1-2; D is undetermined. V shed 0 bases and J shed 0 bases, with 11 bases lying between them. Looked up from germline, CDR1 is LNHNV and CDR2 is YYDKDF (reference sequence). This CDR3 has 16 amino acids. As DNA, the CDR3 is TGTGCCACCAGCAGAGATTCACAGCCAGCTAACTATGGCTACACCTTC. Amino acids: CATSRDSQPANYGYTF.